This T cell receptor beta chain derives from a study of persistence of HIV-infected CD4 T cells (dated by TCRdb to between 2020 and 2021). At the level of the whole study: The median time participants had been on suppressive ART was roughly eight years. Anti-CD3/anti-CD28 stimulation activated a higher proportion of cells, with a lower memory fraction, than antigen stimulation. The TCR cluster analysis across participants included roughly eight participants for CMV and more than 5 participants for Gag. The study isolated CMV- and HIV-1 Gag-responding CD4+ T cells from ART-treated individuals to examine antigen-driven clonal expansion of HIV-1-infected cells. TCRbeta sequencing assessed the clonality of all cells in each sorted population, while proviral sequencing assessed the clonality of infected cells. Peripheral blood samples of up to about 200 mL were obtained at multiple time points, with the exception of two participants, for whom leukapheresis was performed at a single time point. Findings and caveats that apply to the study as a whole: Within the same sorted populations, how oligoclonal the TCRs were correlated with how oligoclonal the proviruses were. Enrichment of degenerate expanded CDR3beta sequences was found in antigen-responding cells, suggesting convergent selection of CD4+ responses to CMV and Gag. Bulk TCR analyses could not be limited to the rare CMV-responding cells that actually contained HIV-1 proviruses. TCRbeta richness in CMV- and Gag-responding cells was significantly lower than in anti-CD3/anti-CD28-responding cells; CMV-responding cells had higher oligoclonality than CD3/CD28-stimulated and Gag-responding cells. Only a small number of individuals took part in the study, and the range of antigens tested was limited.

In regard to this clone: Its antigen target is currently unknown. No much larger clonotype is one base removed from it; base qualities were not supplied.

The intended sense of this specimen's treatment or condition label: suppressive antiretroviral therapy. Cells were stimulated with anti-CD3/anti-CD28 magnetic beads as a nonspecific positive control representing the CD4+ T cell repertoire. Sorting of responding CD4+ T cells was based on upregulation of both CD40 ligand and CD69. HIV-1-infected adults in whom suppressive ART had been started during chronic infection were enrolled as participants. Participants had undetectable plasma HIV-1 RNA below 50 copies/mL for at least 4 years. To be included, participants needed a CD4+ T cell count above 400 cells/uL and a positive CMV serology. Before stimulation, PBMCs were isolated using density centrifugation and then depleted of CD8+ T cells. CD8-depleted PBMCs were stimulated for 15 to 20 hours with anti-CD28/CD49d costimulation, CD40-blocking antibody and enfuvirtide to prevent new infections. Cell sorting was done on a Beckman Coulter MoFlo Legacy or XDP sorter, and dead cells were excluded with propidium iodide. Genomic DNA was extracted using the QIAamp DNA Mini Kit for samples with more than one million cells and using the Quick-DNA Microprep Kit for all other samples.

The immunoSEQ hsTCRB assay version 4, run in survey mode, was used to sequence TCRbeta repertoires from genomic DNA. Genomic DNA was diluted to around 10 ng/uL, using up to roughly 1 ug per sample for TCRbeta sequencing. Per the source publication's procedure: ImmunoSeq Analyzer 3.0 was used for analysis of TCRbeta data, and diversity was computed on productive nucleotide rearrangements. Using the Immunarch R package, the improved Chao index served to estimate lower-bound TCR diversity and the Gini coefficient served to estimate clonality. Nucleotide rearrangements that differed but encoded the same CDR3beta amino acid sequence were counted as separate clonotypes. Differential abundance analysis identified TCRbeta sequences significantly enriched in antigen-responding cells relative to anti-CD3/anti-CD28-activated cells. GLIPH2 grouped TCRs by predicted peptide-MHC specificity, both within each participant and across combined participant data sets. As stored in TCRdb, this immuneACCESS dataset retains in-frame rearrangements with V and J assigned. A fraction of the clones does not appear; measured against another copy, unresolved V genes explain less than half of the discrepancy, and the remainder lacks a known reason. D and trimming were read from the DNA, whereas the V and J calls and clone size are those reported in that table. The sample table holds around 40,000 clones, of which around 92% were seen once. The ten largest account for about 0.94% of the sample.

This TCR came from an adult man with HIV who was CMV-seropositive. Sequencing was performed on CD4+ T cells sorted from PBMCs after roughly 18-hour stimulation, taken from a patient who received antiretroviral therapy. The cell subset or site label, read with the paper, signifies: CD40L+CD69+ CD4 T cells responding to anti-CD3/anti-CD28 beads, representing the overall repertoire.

The nucleotide sequence reads TGTGCCAGCAGCTCCAGGCCGGGACAGGGTAATCAGCCCCAGCATTTT. Translated, this gives CASSSRPGQGNQPQHF. The chain is encoded by TRBV5-5 joined to TRBJ1-5; 9 bases in between match TRBD1. V is cut back by 3 bases and J by 4 bases, with 8 bases in the junction unmatched. The CDR3 goes from the cysteine to the phenylalanine over 16 residues. Only CDR3 DNA is held: 48 bases, read in frame from base 1. CDR1 and CDR2, per the germline V gene (reference sequence), are SGHKS and YYEKEE.